The source of this T cell receptor beta chain is a study of T-cell memory formation after mild COVID-19 (dated by TCRdb to about 2021). Concerning the study at large: Most TCR sequence clusters were specific to one of the two donors. Longitudinal TCRalpha and TCRbeta repertoire sequencing tracked T-cell clones expanding and contracting after mild COVID-19 in two donors. The cohort was made up of two young adult volunteers, one female and one male, who were previously healthy. Study-wide conclusions, independent of this receptor: The detection of some responding clones in pre-infection memory suggests that pre-existing cross-reactive memory T cells joined the SARS-CoV-2 response. Contracting CD4+ clones were located mainly in the CM and EM memory subsets, whereas CD8+ clones were found to be enriched in EMRA. Whether the second-wave clones peaking on day 37 were SARS-CoV-2 specific was not confirmed. The study included only a couple of mild cases, and larger cohorts that include severe cases with pre-infection samples were judged to be necessary. Clones that contracted from day 15 to 85 showed balanced CD4/CD8 phenotypes, whereas a second wave of clones that expanded from day 15 to 37 leaned towards CD4+.

Including the terminal cysteine and phenylalanine, the CDR3 comprises 15 residues. Only the CDR3 part of the read is kept: 45 bases, read in frame from the first base. The germline V gene specifies SGHTA as CDR1 and FQGNSA as CDR2. Trimming removed 1 base from V and 7 bases from J, leaving 17 bases between the germline ends. PBMCs were isolated by Ficoll-Paque density gradient centrifugation. This clonotype was observed a handful of times. No cognate antigen has been identified for it. The sample holds no much larger clone one base away, and base qualities are not on file. Sequencer: Illumina NovaSeq 6000. TCRalpha and TCRbeta cDNA libraries were built by 5'RACE with constant-segment primers, adding sample barcodes and unique molecular identifiers. RNA was extracted from every sample with Trizol reagent. Amplification of the libraries took two PCR steps, and the second step added a second sample barcode plus Illumina TruSeq adapters. Sequencing of the libraries was done on an Illumina NovaSeq, producing 2 x 150 bp paired-end reads. As for how the authors treated the data: Demultiplexing of reads and collapsing into UMI-guided consensus sequences were performed with migec v1.2.7. Using mixcr v2.1.11, the UMI consensuses were aligned to TRA and TRB V and J templates and assembled into clonotypes. Expanded or contracted clonotypes were those called significant by both edgeR and NoisET, with noise models trained on biological replicates. For edgeR calls, a false discovery rate-adjusted p below 0.01 and a log2 fold-change threshold of 1 were applied. As an exploratory analysis of dynamics, max-normalized trajectories of the 1000 most abundant clonotypes were examined with PCA combined with hierarchical clustering. Separately sequenced CD4+ and CD8+ repertoires were used to assign a CD4 or CD8 phenotype to each responding clone. In-frame beta chains were kept once TCRdb had trimmed the public reads at Q25 with fastp and called clones with MiXCR. Identical CDR3 protein sequences are pooled into one entry, listed with their most common genes and DNA. What appears here as the V and J calls and clone size reflects TCRdb's work, not the paper's. The sample yields around 130,000 distinct CDR3 sequences; roughly 6% were counted once. Clones ranked in the top ten supply 2% to 2.5% of the sample.

The sequence links TRBV7-2 to TRBJ2-7; no D gene can be assigned with confidence. The clonotype was recovered from an adult woman who had mild COVID-19 (a few samples of this study predate the infection). The sample titles of this study are shuffled in the database, so cell type and time point are left out; the donor was told from shared clones. Sequenced sample: PBMCs or a T cell subset sorted from them (not recorded which). The CDR3 region has the sequence CASSLDGPLTGEQYF. In nucleotide form, the sequence is TGTGCCAGCAGCTTAGACGGGCCCCTAACGGGTGAGCAGTACTTC.